This T cell receptor beta chain appears in the sequencing data of a study of blood T cell repertoires in COVID-19. Across the whole study: Researchers got acute and convalescent COVID-19 samples from the United States, Italy and Spain. Sources were T cells, B-cell-depleted T cells, or PBMCs; the material itself was cDNA or gDNA.

Original handling: Nucleated cell counts were estimated from reference gene primer amplification. TCRdb keeps only in-frame clones here, not all; method: immunoSEQ multiplex PCR. The V and J calls and the clone size are those of that table, but D and trimming were determined from the DNA. The repertoire holds some 110,000 clones, with around 90% as singletons. Sequencing input: peripheral blood. This TCR derives from a human donor in a cohort sampled during active COVID-19.

Written as DNA, the CDR3 is TGTGCCAGCAGTGAAGGTCTGGGTCGGGGGGGTTACGAGCAGTACTTC. This gives the protein CASSEGLGRGGYEQYF. The chain has TRBV6-1 and TRBJ2-7; TRBD2 matches 8 bases. Germline lookup yields CDR1 MNHNS and CDR2 SASEGT. With V trimmed by 1 base and J by 4 bases, 9 bases remained unmatched. The CDR3 consists of 16 residues.